The 18 T cell receptor beta chains reported below all come from one sample, sequenced in a study of cytomegalovirus exposure and HLA in healthy donors. It was with 60 Vbeta and 13 Jbeta primers that the PCR ran. Generated by immunoSEQ multiplex PCR, the TCRdb table keeps only in-frame clones and is missing some. The sample holds roughly 150,000 clones, approximately 80% seen once. Sequencing was carried out using PBMCs. All receptors derive from a woman aged 18-29 years in good health and CMV-seronegative.

CDR3 in DNA: TGCAGATCGAACAGGGATTCTCTTCCCGGGGAGCTGTTTTTT. This translates into CRSNRDSLPGELFF. The chain links TRBV29-1 to TRBJ2-2; D may be TRBD1 (6 bases). CDR1 and CDR2 (germline): SQVTM, ANQGSEA. This CDR3 is built from 14 residues.

J is TRBJ1-1 and V is TRBV19; D gene ambiguous. The CDR3 has 15 amino acids. Germline CDR1 reads LNHDA; CDR2 reads SQIVND (reference sequence). V gave up 4 bases and J gave up 1 base, with 13 bases separating them. The CDR3 DNA reads as TGTGCCAGTAGTACCCGAGGATTGGGGAACACTGAAGCTTTCTTT. It is translated as CASSTRGLGNTEAFF. Supplemented by reference TRBV19 and TRBJ1-1, the full variable domain reads DGGITQSPKYLFRKEGQNVTLSCEQNLNHDAMYWYRQDPGQGLRLIYYSQIVNDFQKGDIAEGYSVSREKKESFPLTVTSAQKNPTAFYLCASSTRGLGNTEAFFGQGTRLTVV.

The chain links TRBV2 to TRBJ1-5; 7 bases line up with TRBD1. This CDR3 contains 15 residues. J gave up 0 bases and V 6 bases, and 5 bases lay outside the gene matches. Germline V gives CDR1 SNHLY, CDR2 FYNNEI. The CDR3 spells CASRQGGNSNQPQHF. CDR3 DNA sequence: TGTGCCAGCAGGCAGGGGGGAAATAGCAATCAGCCCCAGCATTTT.

This chain uses TRBV18 with TRBJ2-7; tentatively, D is TRBD1 (5 bases). The germline V gene encodes CDR1 KGHSH and CDR2 LQKENI. Trimming stripped 6 bases from V and 0 bases from J, with 12 bases between. The CDR3 sequence is 14 residues long. CDR3 bases: TGTGCCAGCTCGGGTTTAGACAGCTCCTACGAGCAGTACTTC. Protein sequence: CASSGLDSSYEQYF.

This chain links TRBV5-3 with TRBJ1-5, with D tentatively TRBD1 (5 bases). TRBV5-3 is an ORF; its function is uncertain. Trimming removed 6 bases at V and 4 bases at J, with 17 bases between. The CDR3 spans 15 residues. CDR3 coding DNA: TGTGCCAGAACCTTCTGGGGACTCCTTAATCAGCCCCAGCATTTT. Translation: CARTFWGLLNQPQHF.

The rearrangement joins TRBV15 to TRBJ1-5; 11 bases are a match to TRBD1. V lost 4 bases to trimming and J lost 7 bases; unmatched junction nucleotides: 9. The CDR3 contains 16 residues. Germline CDR1 and CDR2: LNHNV and YYDKDF (reference sequence). CDR3 in amino acids: CATSTIGQGASQPQHF. The CDR3 DNA follows: TGTGCCACCAGCACTATCGGACAGGGGGCCTCCCAGCCCCAGCATTTT.

V is TRBV28 and J is TRBJ2-5; 7 bases fit TRBD2. CDR3 length equals 16 residues. With V trimmed by 5 bases and J by 5 bases, 14 bases remained unmatched. Germline V lookup: CDR1 MDHEN, CDR2 SYDVKM. The CDR3 sequence is CASSRRDYYYSETQYF. Written as DNA, the CDR3 is TGTGCCAGCAGTCGTCGGGACTATTATTACTCGGAGACCCAGTACTTC.

The CDR3 loop reads CSVVTNYGYTF. For the CDR3, the DNA is TGCAGCGTTGTAACAAACTATGGCTACACCTTC. The rearrangement links TRBV29-1 to TRBJ1-2; D not resolved. CDR1 is SQVTM, CDR2 ANQGSEA, per germline. This CDR3 has 11 amino acids. The V end lost 4 bases, the J end lost 2 bases, and 5 bases lay between the germline ends.

This sequence joins TRBV7-6 and TRBJ2-3; 11 bases agree with TRBD2. The CDR3 consists of 17 residues. V lost 2 bases and J lost 6; bases outside the gene matches: 10. CDR1 and CDR2 (germline): SGHVS, FNYEAQ. CDR3 amino acids: CASSLLPISGGADTQYF. CDR3 in DNA: TGTGCCAGCAGCTTATTACCGATTAGCGGGGGGGCGGATACGCAGTATTTT.

Concerning this clone itself: One end of the junction is discordant with germline, which a read error may explain. The rearrangement joins TRBV6-1 to TRBJ2-7; D is unclear. Germline V lookup: CDR1 MNHNS, CDR2 SASEGT. The CDR3 length is 15 residues. The CDR3 reads CAGSEFVADSYEQYF. CDR3 sequence (DNA): TGTGCCGGCAGTGAATTCGTCGCGGACTCCTACGAGCAGTACTTC.

This sequence joins TRBV5-1 and TRBJ2-3; TRBD1 aligns across 7 bases. The ends lost 0 bases at V and 2 bases at J; junction bases unmatched: 3. The CDR3 runs to 15 residues. Germline lookup yields CDR1 SGHRS and CDR2 YFSETQ. CDR3 bases: TGCGCCAGCAGCTTGGAGGGGGCGTTCACAGATACGCAGTATTTT. Amino acid sequence: CASSLEGAFTDTQYF.

There are a few counts of this clone. The CDR3 loop is CAWSVLAHEQFF. As DNA, the CDR3 is TGTGCCTGGAGTGTACTAGCCCATGAGCAGTTCTTC. V usage is TRBV30 and J usage is TRBJ2-1; weak D call: TRBD2 (6 bases). The CDR3 sequence is 12 residues long. Between the trimmed V and J ends, which lost 0 bases and 8 bases, there was a span of 8 bases. CDR1 GTSNPN and CDR2 SVGIG come from the germline V gene (reference sequence).

This clone occurred once. DNA for the CDR3: TGTGCCAGCAGGACAGGGGTCACTGAAGCTTTCTTT. Its translation is CASRTGVTEAFF. The rearrangement uses TRBV27 and TRBJ1-1; 8 positions agree with TRBD1. CDR1 MNHEY and CDR2 SMNVEV come from the germline V gene (reference sequence). CDR3 length equals 12 residues. V was clipped by 6 bases and J by 4 bases; unmatched bases: 1.

The chain employs TRBV2 and TRBJ1-4; 9 bases agree with TRBD1. V lost 6 bases, J lost 8 bases, and 4 bases stayed unmatched. CDR1 is SNHLY and CDR2 is FYNNEI in the germline V gene. This CDR3 is built from 13 residues. The CDR3 DNA follows: TGTGCCAGCAGCGGACAGGGGTGGGAAAAACTGTTTTTT. Its protein product is CASSGQGWEKLFF.

The CDR3 region has the DNA TGTGCCAGCGAGGACAGTTTGAACTATGGCTACACCTTC. It codes for CASEDSLNYGYTF. The rearrangement uses TRBV25-1 and TRBJ1-2, with a weak D call TRBD1 (6 bases). Germline loops: CDR1 MGHDK, CDR2 SYGVNS. V lost 8 bases to trimming and J lost 2 bases, with 12 bases between them. The CDR3 extends over 13 amino acids.

In its sample, this clone was seen once. The chain links TRBV5-1 to TRBJ1-3; D gene ambiguous. V lost 6 bases, J lost 0 bases, and 10 bases lay in between. There are 14 residues in the CDR3. The germline CDR1 and CDR2 sequences are SGHRS and YFSETQ. CDR3 loop: CASMQDSSGNTIYF. The CDR3, as DNA: TGCGCCAGCATGCAGGATAGCTCTGGAAACACCATATATTTT.

This sequence joins TRBV19 and TRBJ1-2, with 7 bases identical to TRBD1. Germline trimming cut 7 bases from V and 5 bases from J; bases unmatched to any gene: 16. The CDR3 is 16 residues long. The germline gives CDR1 LNHDA, CDR2 SQIVND (reference sequence). The CDR3 DNA reads TGTGCCAGTACTACTATTTCGAAGGACAGGCCGTATGGCTACACCTTC. Translated, it gives CASTTISKDRPYGYTF.

This clone was seen a single time. The chain joins TRBV6-5 to TRBJ1-5, with D uncertain. This CDR3 region has 14 residues. The germline gives CDR1 MNHEY, CDR2 SVGAGI. V was trimmed by 7 bases and J by 1 base, leaving 11 bases between them. CDR3 sequence reads: CASNAIRSNQPQHF. In nucleotides, the CDR3 is TGTGCCAGCAACGCAATCAGGAGCAATCAGCCCCAGCATTTT.